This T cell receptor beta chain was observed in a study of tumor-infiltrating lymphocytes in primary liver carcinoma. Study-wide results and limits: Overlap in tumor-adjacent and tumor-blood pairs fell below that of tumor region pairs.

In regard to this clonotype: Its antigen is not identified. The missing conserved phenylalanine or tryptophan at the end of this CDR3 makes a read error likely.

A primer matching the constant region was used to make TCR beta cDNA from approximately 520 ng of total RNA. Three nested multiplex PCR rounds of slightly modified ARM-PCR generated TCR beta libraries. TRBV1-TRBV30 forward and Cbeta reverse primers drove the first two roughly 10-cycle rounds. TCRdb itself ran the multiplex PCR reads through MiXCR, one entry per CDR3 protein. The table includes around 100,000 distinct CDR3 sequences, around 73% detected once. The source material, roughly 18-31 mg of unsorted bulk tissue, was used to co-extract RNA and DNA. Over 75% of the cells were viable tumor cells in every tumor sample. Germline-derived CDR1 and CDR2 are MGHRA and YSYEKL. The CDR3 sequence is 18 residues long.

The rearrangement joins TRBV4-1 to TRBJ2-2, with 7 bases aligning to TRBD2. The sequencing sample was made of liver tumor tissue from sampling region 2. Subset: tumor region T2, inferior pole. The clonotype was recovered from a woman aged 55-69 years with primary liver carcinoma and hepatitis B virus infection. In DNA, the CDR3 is TGCGCTAGCAGCCCACGGATCACGGGAGGCCTGAACACCGGGGAGCTGTTTTCT. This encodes CASSPRITGGLNTGELFS.